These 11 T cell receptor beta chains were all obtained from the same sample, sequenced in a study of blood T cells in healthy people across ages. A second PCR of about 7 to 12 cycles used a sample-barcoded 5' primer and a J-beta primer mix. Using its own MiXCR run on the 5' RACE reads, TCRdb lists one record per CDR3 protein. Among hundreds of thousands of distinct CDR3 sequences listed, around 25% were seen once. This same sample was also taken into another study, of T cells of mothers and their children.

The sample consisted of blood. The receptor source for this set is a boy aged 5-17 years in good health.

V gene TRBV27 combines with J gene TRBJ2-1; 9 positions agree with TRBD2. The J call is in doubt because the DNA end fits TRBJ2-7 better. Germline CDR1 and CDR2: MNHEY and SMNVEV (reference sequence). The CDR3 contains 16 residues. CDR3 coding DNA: TGTGCCAGCAGTTTCTCCGATGTGGGACTAGCTTCCGAGCAGTACTTC. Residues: CASSFSDVGLASEQYF.

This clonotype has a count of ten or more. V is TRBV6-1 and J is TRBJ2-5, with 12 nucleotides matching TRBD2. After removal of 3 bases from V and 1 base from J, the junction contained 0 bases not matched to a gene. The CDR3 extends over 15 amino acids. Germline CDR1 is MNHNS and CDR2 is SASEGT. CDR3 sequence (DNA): TGTGCCAGCAGTGAGACTAGCGGGGGCCAAGAGACCCAGTACTTC. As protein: CASSETSGGQETQYF.

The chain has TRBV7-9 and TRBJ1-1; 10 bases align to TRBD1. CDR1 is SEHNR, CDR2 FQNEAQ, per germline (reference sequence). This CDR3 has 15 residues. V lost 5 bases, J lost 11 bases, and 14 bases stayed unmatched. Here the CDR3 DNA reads TGTGCCAGCAGCCAGACCATCAAAGGGACAGGGGCGGCTTTCTTT. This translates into CASSQTIKGTGAAFF.

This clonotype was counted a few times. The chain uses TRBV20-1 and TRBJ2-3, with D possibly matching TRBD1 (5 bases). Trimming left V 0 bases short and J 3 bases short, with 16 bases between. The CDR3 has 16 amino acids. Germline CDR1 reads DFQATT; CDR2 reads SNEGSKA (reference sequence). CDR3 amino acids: CSARDRTPKGTDTQYF. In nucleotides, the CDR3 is TGCAGTGCTAGAGATCGAACTCCTAAGGGGACAGATACGCAGTATTTT.

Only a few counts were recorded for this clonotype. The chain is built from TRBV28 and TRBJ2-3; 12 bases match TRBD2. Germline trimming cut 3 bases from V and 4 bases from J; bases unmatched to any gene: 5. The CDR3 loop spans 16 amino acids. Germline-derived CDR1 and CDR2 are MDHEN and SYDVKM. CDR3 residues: CASSLGLAGSADTQYF. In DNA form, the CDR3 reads TGTGCCAGCAGTTTGGGACTAGCGGGTTCCGCAGATACGCAGTATTTT.

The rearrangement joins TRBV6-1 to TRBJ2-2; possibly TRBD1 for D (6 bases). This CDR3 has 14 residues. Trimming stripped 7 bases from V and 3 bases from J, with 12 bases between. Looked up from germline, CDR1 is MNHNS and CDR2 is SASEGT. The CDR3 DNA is TGTGCCAGCAATGGACAGAGTTACACCGGGGAGCTGTTTTTT. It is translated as CASNGQSYTGELFF.

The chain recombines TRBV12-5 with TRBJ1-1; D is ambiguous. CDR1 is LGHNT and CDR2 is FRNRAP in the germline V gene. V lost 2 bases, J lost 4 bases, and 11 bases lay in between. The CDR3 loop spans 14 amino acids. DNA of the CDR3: TGTGCTAGTGGTTTGTTAGGTCTGGGCACTGAAGCTTTCTTT. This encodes CASGLLGLGTEAFF.

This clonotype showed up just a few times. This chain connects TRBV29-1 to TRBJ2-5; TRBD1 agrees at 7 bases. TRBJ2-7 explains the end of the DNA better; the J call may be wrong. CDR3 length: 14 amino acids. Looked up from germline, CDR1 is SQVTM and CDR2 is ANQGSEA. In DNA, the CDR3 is TGCAGCGCTAACATAGACAGGGAAAGTTACGAGCAGTACTTC. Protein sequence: CSANIDRESYEQYF.

The CDR3 DNA reads as TGCGCCAGCAGCCAAGCACGGGAGACCTACAATGAGCAGTTCTTC. This gives the protein CASSQARETYNEQFF. The chain employs TRBV4-1 and TRBJ2-1, with D possibly being TRBD2 (6 bases). V was pared by 1 base and J by 2 bases, with 9 bases between. Germline V lookup: CDR1 MGHRA, CDR2 YSYEKL. The CDR3 runs 15 residues.

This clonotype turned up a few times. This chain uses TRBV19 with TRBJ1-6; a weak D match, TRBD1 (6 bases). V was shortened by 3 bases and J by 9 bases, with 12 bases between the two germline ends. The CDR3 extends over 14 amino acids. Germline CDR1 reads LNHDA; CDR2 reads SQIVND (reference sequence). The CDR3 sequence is CASSMGQGTSPLHF. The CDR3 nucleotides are TGTGCCAGTAGTATGGGGCAGGGGACTTCACCCCTCCACTTT.

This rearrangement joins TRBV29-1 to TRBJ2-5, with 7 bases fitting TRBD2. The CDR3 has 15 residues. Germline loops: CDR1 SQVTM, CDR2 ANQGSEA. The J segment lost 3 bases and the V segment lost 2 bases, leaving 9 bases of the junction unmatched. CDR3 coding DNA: TGCAGCGTTGAATTTGGACGGGAGGAGGAAGAGACCCAGTACTTC. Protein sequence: CSVEFGREEEETQYF. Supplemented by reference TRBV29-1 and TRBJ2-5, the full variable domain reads SAVISQKPSRDICQRGTSLTIQCQVDSQVTMMFWYRQQPGQSLTLIATANQGSEATYESGFVIDKFPISRPNLTFSTLTVSNMSPEDSSIYLCSVEFGREEEETQYFGPGTRLLVL.